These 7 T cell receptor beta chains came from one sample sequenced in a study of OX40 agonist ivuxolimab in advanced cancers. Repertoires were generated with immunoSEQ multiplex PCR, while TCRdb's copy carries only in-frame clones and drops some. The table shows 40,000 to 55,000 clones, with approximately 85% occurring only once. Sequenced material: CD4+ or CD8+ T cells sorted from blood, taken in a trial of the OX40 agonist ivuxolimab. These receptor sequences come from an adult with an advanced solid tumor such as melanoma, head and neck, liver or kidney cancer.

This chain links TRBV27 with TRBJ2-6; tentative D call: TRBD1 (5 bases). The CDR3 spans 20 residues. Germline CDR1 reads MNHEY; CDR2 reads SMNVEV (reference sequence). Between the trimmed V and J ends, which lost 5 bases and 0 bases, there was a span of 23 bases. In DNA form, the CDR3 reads TGTGCCAGCAGTCCCCTCAGGGCCATGGGCCATATCTCTGGGGCCAACGTCCTGACTTTC. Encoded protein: CASSPLRAMGHISGANVLTF.

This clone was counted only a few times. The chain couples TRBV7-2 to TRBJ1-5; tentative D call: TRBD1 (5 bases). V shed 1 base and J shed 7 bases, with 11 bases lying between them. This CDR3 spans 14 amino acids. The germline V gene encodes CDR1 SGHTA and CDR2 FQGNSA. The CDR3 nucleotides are TGTGCCAGCAGCTTAGGGTCGGGGGGGCAGCCCCAGCATTTT. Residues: CASSLGSGGQPQHF.

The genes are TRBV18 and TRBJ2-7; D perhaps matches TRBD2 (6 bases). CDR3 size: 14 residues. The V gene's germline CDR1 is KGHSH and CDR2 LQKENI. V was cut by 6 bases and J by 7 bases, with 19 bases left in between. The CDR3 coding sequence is TGTGCCAGCTCCCCCGGGACGGGAGCGAGGGAGCAGTACTTC. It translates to CASSPGTGAREQYF. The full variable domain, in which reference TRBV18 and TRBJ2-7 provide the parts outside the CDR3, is NAGVMQNPRHLVRRRGQEARLRCSPMKGHSHVYWYRQLPEEGLKFMVYLQKENIIDESGMPKERFSAEFPKEGPSILRIQQVVRGDSAAYFCASSPGTGAREQYFGPGTRLTVT.

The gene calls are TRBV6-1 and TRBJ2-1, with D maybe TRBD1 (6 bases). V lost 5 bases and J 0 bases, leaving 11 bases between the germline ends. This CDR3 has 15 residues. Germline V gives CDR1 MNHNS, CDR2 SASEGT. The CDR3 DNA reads TGTGCCAGCAGTTTACAGGGAAACTCCTACAATGAGCAGTTCTTC. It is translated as CASSLQGNSYNEQFF.

The CDR3 nucleotides are TGTGCCAGCAGCCTCGGCCAGGGGGCAGGGGATGAGCAGTTCTTC. Amino acid sequence: CASSLGQGAGDEQFF. The rearrangement joins TRBV5-5 to TRBJ2-1, with 8 bases fitting TRBD1. The germline V gene has CDR1 SGHKS and CDR2 YYEKEE (reference sequence). V was clipped by 4 bases and J by 8 bases; unmatched bases: 11. The CDR3 extends over 15 amino acids.

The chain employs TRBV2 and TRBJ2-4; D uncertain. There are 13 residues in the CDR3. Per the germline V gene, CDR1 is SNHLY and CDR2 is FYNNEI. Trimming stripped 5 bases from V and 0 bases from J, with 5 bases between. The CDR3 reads CASSTEAKNIQYF. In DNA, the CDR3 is TGTGCCAGCAGTACCGAAGCCAAAAACATTCAGTACTTC.

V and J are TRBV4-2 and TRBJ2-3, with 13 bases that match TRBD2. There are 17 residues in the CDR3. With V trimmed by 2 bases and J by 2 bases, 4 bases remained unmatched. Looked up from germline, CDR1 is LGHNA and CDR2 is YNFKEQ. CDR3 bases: TGTGCCAGCAGCCAATCCGGGACTAGCGGGGTCACAGATACGCAGTATTTT. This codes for CASSQSGTSGVTDTQYF.